This T cell receptor beta chain stems from a study of blood T cell repertoires in COVID-19. The length of the CDR3 is 16 residues. V was clipped by 1 base and J by 2 bases, with 12 bases between them. In germline, CDR1 is KGHDR, CDR2 SFDVKD. Generated by immunoSEQ multiplex PCR, the TCRdb table keeps only in-frame clones and is missing some. The table includes around 250,000 clones, around 89% detected once. The sample consisted of PBMCs or T cells enriched from blood (not recorded which). The chain joins TRBV24-1 to TRBJ2-3, with D perhaps TRBD2 (6 bases). This sequence was found in a woman in her twenties or thirties who had recovered from COVID-19. The CDR3 region has the DNA TGTGCCACCAGTGATTTTACTAGCAGCCACACAGATACGCAGTATTTT. Translated: CATSDFTSSHTDTQYF.